The present T cell receptor (beta chain) was sequenced within a study of T cell repertoires in cytomegalovirus infection. Study at large: Recently identified HLA-C-restricted CMV epitopes were among the peptides used.

The study's findings and limits: CMV-specific HLA-C-restricted TCR beta clonotypes dominated the ex vivo response.

The table lists this clonotype with many counts. The antigen is undetermined. The CDR3 totals 15 residues. V lost 5 bases and J lost 3; bases outside the gene matches: 6. From germline, CDR1 is SGHTA and CDR2 FQGNSA. MiXCR was run by TCRdb on the reads, yielding one entry per CDR3 protein. The data contain 900,000 to 950,000 distinct CDR3 sequences, 30% to 40% of them singletons. The sequencing used cultured CD8+ T cells from PBMCs, collected from culture after CMV antigen stimulation. The clonotype originates from a human donor in good health (CMV status not recorded). Some clones in this sample may be carry-over from other donors' samples. This chain links TRBV7-2 with TRBJ2-2, with TRBD2 matching over 7 bases. This CDR3 reads CASSKWGGDTGELFF. The CDR3 nucleotides read TGTGCCAGCAGCAAGTGGGGAGGGGACACCGGGGAGCTGTTTTTT. Using reference TRBV7-2 and TRBJ2-2 for the parts outside the CDR3, the full variable domain is GAGVSQSPSNKVTEKGKDVELRCDPISGHTALYWYRQSLGQGLEFLIYFQGNSAPDKSGLPSDRFSAERTGGSVSTLTIQRTQQEDSAVYLCASSKWGGDTGELFFGEGSRLTVL.